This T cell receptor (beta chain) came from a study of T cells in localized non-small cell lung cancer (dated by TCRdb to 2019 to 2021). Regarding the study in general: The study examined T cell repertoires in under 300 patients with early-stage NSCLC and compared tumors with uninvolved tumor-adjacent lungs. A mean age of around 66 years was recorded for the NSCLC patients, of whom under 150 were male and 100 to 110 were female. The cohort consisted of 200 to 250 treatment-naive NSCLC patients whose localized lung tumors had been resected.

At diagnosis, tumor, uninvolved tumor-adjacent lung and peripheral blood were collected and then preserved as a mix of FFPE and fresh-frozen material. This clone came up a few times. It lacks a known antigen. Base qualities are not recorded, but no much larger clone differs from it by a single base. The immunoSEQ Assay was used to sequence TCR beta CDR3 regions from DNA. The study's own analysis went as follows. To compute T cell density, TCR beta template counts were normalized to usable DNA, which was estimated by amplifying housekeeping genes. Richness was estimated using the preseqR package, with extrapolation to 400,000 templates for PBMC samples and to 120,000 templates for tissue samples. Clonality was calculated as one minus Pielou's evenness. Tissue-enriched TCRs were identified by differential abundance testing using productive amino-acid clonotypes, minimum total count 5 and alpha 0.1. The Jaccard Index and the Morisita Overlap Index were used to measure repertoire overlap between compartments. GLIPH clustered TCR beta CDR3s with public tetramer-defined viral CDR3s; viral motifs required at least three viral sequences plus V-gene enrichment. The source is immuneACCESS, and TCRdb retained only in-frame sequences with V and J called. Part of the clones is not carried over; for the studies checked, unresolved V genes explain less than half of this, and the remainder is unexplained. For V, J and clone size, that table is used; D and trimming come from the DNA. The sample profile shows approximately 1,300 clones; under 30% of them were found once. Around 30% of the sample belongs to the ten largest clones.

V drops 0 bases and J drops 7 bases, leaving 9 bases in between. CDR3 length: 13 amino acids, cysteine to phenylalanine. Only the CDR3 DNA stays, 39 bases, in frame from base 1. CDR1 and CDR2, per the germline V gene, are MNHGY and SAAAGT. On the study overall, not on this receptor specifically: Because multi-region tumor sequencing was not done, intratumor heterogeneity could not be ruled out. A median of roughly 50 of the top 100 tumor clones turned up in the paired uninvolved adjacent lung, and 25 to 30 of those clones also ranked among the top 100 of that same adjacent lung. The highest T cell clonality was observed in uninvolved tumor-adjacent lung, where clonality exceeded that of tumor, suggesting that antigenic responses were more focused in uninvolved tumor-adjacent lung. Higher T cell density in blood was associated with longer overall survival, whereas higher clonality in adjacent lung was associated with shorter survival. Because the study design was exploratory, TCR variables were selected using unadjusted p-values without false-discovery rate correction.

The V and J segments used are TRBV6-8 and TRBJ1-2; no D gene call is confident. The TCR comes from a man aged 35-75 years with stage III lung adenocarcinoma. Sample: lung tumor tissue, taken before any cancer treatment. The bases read TGTGCCAGCAGTTACTCGTCAGCCCGTGGCTACACCTTC. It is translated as CASSYSSARGYTF.